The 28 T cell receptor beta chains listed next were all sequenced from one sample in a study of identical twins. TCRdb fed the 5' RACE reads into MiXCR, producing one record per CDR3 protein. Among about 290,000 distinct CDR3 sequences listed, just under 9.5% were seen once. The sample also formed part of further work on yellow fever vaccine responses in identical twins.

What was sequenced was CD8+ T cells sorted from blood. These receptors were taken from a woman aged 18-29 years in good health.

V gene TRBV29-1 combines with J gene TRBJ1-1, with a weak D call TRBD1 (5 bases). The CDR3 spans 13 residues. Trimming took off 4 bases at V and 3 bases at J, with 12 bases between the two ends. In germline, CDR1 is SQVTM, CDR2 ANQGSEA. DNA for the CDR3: TGCAGCGTTGTGGCGGGGCAGGACACTGAAGCTTTCTTT. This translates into CSVVAGQDTEAFF.

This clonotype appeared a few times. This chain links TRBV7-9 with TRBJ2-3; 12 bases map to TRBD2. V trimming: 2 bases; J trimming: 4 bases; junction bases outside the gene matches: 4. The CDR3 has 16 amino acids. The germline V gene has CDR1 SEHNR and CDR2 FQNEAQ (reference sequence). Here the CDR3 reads CASSLPSGGAADTQYF. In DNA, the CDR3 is TGTGCCAGCAGCTTACCTAGCGGGGGGGCAGCAGATACGCAGTATTTT.

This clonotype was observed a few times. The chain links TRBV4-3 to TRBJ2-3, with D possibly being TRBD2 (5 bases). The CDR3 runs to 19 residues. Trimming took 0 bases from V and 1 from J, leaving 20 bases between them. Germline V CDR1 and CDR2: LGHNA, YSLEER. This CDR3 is CASSQERTDGVIGTDTQYF. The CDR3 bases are TGCGCCAGCAGCCAAGAAAGGACTGACGGGGTCATAGGCACAGATACGCAGTATTTT.

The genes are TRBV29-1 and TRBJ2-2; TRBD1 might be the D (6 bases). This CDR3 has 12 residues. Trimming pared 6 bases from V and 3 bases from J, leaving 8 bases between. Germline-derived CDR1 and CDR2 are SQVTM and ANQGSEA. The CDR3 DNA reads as TGCAGCGTGGACAGTGACACCGGGGAGCTGTTTTTT. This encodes CSVDSDTGELFF.

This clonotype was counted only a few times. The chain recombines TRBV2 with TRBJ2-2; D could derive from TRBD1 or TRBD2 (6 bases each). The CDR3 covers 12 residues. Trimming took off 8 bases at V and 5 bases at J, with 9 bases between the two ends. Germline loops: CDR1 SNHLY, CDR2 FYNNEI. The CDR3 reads CASQGRTGELFF. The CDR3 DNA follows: TGTGCCAGCCAGGGGAGGACCGGGGAGCTGTTTTTT.

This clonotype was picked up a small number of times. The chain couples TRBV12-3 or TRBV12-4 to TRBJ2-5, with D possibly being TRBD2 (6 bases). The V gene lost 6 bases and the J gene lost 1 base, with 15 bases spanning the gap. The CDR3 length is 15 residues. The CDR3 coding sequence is TGTGCCAGCAGCCTGCCGGGGCGGGGCCAAGAGACCCAGTACTTC. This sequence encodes CASSLPGRGQETQYF.

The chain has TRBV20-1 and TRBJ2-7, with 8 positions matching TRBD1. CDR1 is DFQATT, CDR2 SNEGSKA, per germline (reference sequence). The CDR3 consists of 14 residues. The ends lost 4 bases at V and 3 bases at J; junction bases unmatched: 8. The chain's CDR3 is CSATPRTGGYEQYF. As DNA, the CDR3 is TGCAGTGCTACCCCCCGCACAGGGGGCTACGAGCAGTACTTC.

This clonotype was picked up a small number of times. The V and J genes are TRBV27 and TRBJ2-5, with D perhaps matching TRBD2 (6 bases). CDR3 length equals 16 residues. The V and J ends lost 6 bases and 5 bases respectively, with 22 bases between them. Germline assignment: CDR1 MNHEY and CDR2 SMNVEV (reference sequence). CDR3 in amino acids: CASSAGGAGQFETQYF. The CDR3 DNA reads TGTGCCAGCAGCGCAGGCGGGGCAGGGCAGTTTGAGACCCAGTACTTC.

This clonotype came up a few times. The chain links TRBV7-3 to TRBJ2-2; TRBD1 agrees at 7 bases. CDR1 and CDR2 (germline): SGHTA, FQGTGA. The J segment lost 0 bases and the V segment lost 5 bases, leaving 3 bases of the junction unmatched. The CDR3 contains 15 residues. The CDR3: CASSLQGTNTGELFF. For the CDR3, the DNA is TGTGCCAGCAGCCTACAGGGGACGAACACCGGGGAGCTGTTTTTT.

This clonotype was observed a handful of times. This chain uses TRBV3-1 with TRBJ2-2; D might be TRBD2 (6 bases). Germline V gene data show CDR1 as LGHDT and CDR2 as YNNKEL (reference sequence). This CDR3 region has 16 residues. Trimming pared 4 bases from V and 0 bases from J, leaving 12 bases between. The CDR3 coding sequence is TGTGCCAGCAGCCTCATCGGACTAACGAACACCGGGGAGCTGTTTTTT. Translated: CASSLIGLTNTGELFF.

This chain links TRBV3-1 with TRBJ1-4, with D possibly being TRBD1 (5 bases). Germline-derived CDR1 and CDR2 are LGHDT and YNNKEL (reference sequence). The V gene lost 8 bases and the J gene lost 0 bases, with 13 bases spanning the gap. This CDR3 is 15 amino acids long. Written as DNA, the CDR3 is TGTGCCAGCGAAAAGGGGACGTCAACTAATGAAAAACTGTTTTTT. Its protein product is CASEKGTSTNEKLFF.

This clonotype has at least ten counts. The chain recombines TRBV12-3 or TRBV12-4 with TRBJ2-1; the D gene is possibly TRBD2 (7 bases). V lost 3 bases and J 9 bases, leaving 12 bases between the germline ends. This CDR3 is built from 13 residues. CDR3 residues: CASSFGGRGEQFF. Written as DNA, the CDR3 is TGTGCCAGCAGTTTCGGGGGGCGCGGTGAGCAGTTCTTC.

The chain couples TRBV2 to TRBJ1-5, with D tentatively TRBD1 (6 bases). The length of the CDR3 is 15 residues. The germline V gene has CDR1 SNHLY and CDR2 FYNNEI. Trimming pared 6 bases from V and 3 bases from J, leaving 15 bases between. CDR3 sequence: CASRFSGDNNQPQHF. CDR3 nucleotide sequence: TGTGCCAGCAGGTTCTCGGGGGACAACAATCAGCCCCAGCATTTT.

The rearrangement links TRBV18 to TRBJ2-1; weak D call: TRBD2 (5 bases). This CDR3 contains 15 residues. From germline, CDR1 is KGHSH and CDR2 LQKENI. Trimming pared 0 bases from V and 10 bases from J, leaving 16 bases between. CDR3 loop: CASSPPDSEDREQFF. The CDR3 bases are TGTGCCAGCTCACCACCTGATTCGGAGGATAGGGAGCAGTTCTTC.

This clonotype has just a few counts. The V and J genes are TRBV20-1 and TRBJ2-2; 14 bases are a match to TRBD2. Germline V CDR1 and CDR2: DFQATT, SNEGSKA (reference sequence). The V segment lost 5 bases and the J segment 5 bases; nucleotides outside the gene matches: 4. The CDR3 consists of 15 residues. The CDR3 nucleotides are TGCAGTGCTGCCCGACTAGCGGGAGGGACCGGGGAGCTGTTTTTT. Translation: CSAARLAGGTGELFF.

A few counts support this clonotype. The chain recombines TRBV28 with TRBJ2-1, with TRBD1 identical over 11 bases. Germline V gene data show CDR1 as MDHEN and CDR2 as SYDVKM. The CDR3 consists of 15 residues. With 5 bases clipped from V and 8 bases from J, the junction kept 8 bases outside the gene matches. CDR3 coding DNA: TGTGCCAGCAGTCCCCCCGGACAGGGGGCCTATGAGCAGTTCTTC. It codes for CASSPPGQGAYEQFF. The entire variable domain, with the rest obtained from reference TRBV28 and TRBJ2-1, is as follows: DVKVTQSSRYLVKRTGEKVFLECVQDMDHENMFWYRQDPGLGLRLIYFSYDVKMKEKGDIPEGYSVSREKKERFSLILESASTNQTSMYLCASSPPGQGAYEQFFGPGTRLTVL.

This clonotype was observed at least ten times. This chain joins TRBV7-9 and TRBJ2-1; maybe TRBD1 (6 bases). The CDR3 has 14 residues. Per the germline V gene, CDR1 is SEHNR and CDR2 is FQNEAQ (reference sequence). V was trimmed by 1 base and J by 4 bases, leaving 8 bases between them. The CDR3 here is CASSLGTEYNEQFF. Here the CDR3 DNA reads TGTGCCAGCAGCTTAGGGACAGAGTACAATGAGCAGTTCTTC.

The CDR3 protein is CASSQAPRLAEYNEQFF. In DNA, the CDR3 is TGCGCCAGCAGCCAAGCTCCTAGACTAGCGGAATACAATGAGCAGTTCTTC. The rearrangement joins TRBV4-3 to TRBJ2-1; 9 nucleotides align to TRBD2. Losses at the gene ends were 1 base for V and 4 bases for J; bases not matched to a gene: 8. There are 17 residues in the CDR3. Germline CDR1 reads LGHNA; CDR2 reads YSLEER.

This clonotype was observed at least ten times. The CDR3 nucleotides are TGTGCCAGCAGTTTTCATTTTAACAGGGAAGAGGATCAGCCCCAGCATTTT. As protein: CASSFHFNREEDQPQHF. The chain links TRBV28 to TRBJ1-5; TRBD1 might be the D (6 bases). The V end lost 3 bases, the J end lost 5 bases, and 20 bases lay between the germline ends. The CDR3 is made up of 17 amino acids. Per the germline V gene, CDR1 is MDHEN and CDR2 is SYDVKM. Complete variable domain (other parts from reference TRBV28 and TRBJ1-5): DVKVTQSSRYLVKRTGEKVFLECVQDMDHENMFWYRQDPGLGLRLIYFSYDVKMKEKGDIPEGYSVSREKKERFSLILESASTNQTSMYLCASSFHFNREEDQPQHFGDGTRLSIL.

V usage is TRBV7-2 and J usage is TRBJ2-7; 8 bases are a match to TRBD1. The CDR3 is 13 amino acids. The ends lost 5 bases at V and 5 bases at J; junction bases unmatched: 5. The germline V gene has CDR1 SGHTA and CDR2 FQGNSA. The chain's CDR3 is CASSPDRDDEQYF. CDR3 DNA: TGTGCCAGCAGCCCGGACAGGGACGACGAGCAGTACTTC.

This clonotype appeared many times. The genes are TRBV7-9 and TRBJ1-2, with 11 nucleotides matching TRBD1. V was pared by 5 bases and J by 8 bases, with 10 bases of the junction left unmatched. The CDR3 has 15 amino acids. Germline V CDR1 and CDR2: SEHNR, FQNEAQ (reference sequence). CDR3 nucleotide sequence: TGTGCCAGCAGCCCAGGACAGGGGGCGGTTGGAGGCTACACCTTC. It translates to CASSPGQGAVGGYTF.

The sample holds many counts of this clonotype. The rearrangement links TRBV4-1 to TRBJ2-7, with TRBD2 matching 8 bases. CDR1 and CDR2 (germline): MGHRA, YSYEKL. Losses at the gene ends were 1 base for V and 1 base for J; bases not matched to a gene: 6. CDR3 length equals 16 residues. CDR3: CASSQGISGTSYEQYF. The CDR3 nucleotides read TGCGCCAGCAGCCAAGGTATTAGCGGGACGTCCTACGAGCAGTACTTC.

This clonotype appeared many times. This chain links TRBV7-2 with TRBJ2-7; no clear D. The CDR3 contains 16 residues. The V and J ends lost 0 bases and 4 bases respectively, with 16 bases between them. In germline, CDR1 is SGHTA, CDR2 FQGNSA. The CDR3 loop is CASSLAIPDLPYEQYF. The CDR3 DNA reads TGTGCCAGCAGCTTAGCAATTCCGGACCTACCGTACGAGCAGTACTTC.

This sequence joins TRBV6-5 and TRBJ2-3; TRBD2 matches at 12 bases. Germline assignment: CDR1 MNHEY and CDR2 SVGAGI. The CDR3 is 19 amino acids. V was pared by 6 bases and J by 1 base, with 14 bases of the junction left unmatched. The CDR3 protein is CASSYGLAGGPKGTDTQYF. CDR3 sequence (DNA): TGTGCCAGCAGCTACGGTCTAGCGGGGGGGCCGAAGGGCACAGATACGCAGTATTTT.

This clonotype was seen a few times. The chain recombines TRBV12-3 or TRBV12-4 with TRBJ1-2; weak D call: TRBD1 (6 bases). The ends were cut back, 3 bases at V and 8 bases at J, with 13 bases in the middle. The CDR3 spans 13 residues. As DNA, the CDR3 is TGTGCCAGCAGTTTCCCAGGGGCGTTCGGCTACACCTTC. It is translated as CASSFPGAFGYTF.

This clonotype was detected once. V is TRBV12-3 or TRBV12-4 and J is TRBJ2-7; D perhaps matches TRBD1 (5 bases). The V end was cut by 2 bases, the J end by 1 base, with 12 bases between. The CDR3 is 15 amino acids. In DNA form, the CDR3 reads TGTGCCAGCAGTTTACCCCGCCAGGGATCCTACGAGCAGTACTTC. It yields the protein CASSLPRQGSYEQYF.

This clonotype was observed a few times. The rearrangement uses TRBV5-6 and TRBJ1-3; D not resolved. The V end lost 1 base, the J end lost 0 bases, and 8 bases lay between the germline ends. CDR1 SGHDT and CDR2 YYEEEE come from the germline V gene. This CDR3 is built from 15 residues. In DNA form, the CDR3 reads TGTGCCAGCAGCTTGACACCTTTCTCTGGAAACACCATATATTTT. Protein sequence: CASSLTPFSGNTIYF.

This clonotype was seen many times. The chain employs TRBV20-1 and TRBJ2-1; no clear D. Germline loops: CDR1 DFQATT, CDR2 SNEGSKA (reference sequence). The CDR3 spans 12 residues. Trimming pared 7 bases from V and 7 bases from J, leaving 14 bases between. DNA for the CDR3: TGCAGTGATCTCGGGTCCTTAAATGAGCAGTTCTTC. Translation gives CSDLGSLNEQFF.